This entry describes one T cell receptor beta chain. Its cognate antigen is unknown. Germline values: CDR1 SGDLS, CDR2 YYNGEE. The CDR3 has 13 amino acids. Deletions cut 0 bases from V and 3 bases from J, with 6 bases between. The sample comes from a study of T cell clones after liver transplantation. Across the whole study: Third-party-reactive TCRbeta sequences from pre-transplant mixed lymphocyte reactions served as antigen-independent comparators. At least one year of complete immunosuppression withdrawal without enzymes over twice normal defined tolerance. Overall study findings and caveats: These preliminary findings come from unstandardized post-transplant sampling times.

Here immunoSEQ multiplex PCR was the method, and the copy in TCRdb shows in-frame clones only, minus some. The profile shows 70,000 to 95,000 clones, around four fifths of them singletons. This chain joins TRBV9 and TRBJ1-1, with TRBD1 as a possible D gene (6 bases). The starting material was CD4+ T cells from blood, obtained at the 22-month timepoint. The receptor's source is a human patient who received a liver transplant. The graft donor may account for some of the T cells. CDR3 sequence reads: CASSVAGDTEAFF. The CDR3 coding sequence is TGTGCCAGCAGCGTAGCAGGGGACACTGAAGCTTTCTTT.